The clone carrying this T cell receptor beta chain was counted once. Its antigen remains unidentified. This specimen belongs to a study of shared clonotypes between healthy human individuals. Whole-study results and caveats: Clonotypes shared by all four sorted-subset donors had higher generation probabilities than non-shared clonotypes.

Per the authors' pipeline: ImmunoSEQ supplied junction-only sequences lacking quality scores, so filtering was different. Using immunoSEQ multiplex PCR, the repertoire was profiled, and TCRdb retains in-frame clones only, with some absent. The V and J calls and the clone size are those of that table, but D and trimming were determined from the DNA. This table has about 600,000 clones, approximately 97% appearing once. Trimming cost V 4 bases and J 4 bases; bases outside gene matches: 0. The CDR3 extends over 14 amino acids. From germline, CDR1 is SGHKS and CDR2 YYEKEE (reference sequence). The sequence derives from a woman in her twenties or thirties in good health. The V gene is TRBV5-5, the J gene TRBJ2-7, with 15 bases matching TRBD2. Sequencing was done on a sample of naive CD4+ T cells sorted from blood. As to subset: CD45RA+ positively selected. In DNA, the CDR3 is TGTGCCAGCAGCGGGACTAGCGGGAGGTACGAGCAGTACTTC. Translating gives CASSGTSGRYEQYF. Using reference TRBV5-5 and TRBJ2-7 for the parts outside the CDR3, the full variable domain is DAGVTQSPTHLIKTRGQQVTLRCSPISGHKSVSWYQQVLGQGPQFIFQYYEKEERGRGNFPDRFSARQFPNYSSELNVNALLLGDSALYLCASSGTSGRYEQYFGPGTRLTVT.